One and the same sample provided the 11 T cell receptor beta chains below, sequenced in a study of T-cell reconstitution after alpha-beta-depleted transplantation in children. Preparing the TCRbeta library involved the use of unique molecular identifiers. A single record per CDR3 protein comes from TCRdb applying MiXCR to the PCR reads. This table has approximately 1,000,000 distinct CDR3 sequences, 25% to 35% appearing once. Sequencing used PBMCs, mostly from graft donor cells, obtained 360 days after TCRalphabeta/CD19-depleted stem cell transplant. Every receptor here comes from a boy younger than two who had a stem cell transplant for SCID, so the T cells may come from the graft donor.

The V gene is TRBV28, the J gene TRBJ2-7; D remains unclear. The CDR3 sequence is 13 residues long. V was clipped by 1 base and J by 0 bases, with 4 bases between them. Germline CDR1 is MDHEN and CDR2 is SYDVKM. CDR3 sequence (DNA): TGTGCCAGCAGTTTATTACTCTCCTACGAGCAGTACTTC. Its protein product is CASSLLLSYEQYF.

The chain joins TRBV11-2 to TRBJ2-5; D unclear. Trimming cost V 6 bases and J 4 bases, with 24 bases left between them. This CDR3 is built from 17 residues. Germline CDR1 is SGHAT and CDR2 is FQNNGV. CDR3 coding DNA: TGTGCCAGCAGTTCTACGTTGGACCCCCGAAGGCGAGAGACCCAGTACTTC. This sequence encodes CASSSTLDPRRRETQYF.

This clonotype was observed a few times. The chain has TRBV5-1 and TRBJ2-4, with TRBD1 matching 9 bases. The CDR3 is 15 amino acids. V dropped 0 bases and J dropped 4; count of bases not matched to a gene: 2. Looked up from germline, CDR1 is SGHRS and CDR2 is YFSETQ. The CDR3 region is CASSLGGQGKNIQYF. The CDR3 DNA is TGCGCCAGCAGCTTGGGGGGACAGGGTAAAAACATTCAGTACTTC. Supplemented by reference TRBV5-1 and TRBJ2-4, the full variable domain reads KAGVTQTPRYLIKTRGQQVTLSCSPISGHRSVSWYQQTPGQGLQFLFEYFSETQRNKGNFPGRFSGRQFSNSRSEMNVSTLELGDSALYLCASSLGGQGKNIQYFGAGTRLSVL.

V is TRBV12-3 or TRBV12-4 and J is TRBJ1-1; the match to TRBD1 covers 9 bases. The CDR3 has 14 residues. V dropped 8 bases and J dropped 3; count of bases not matched to a gene: 7. For the CDR3, the DNA is TGTGCCAGCGGCCTGACAGGGGGGGACACTGAAGCTTTCTTT. This codes for CASGLTGGDTEAFF.

This clonotype has more than one count but fewer than ten. The V and J genes are TRBV7-9 and TRBJ1-5; D might be TRBD1 (5 bases). V lost 4 bases, J lost 3 bases, and 10 bases lay in between. Germline V gene lookup returns CDR1 SEHNR and CDR2 FQNEAQ (reference sequence). This CDR3 comprises 14 residues. CDR3 sequence: CASSSDRDNQPQHF. In DNA form, the CDR3 reads TGTGCCAGCAGCTCTGACAGAGACAATCAGCCCCAGCATTTT.

This clonotype was counted only a few times. This rearrangement joins TRBV28 to TRBJ2-1; TRBD1 matches at 9 bases. V lost 7 bases and J lost 11; bases outside the gene matches: 15. This CDR3 contains 15 residues. Germline CDR1 reads MDHEN; CDR2 reads SYDVKM. The CDR3 loop is CASTIPGTGYLKQFF. DNA of the CDR3: TGTGCCAGCACCATCCCCGGGACAGGGTACCTTAAGCAGTTCTTC.

The genes are TRBV20-1 and TRBJ1-6, with unresolved D. The CDR3 is 15 amino acids. CDR1 is DFQATT and CDR2 is SNEGSKA in the germline V gene (reference sequence). The V gene lost 2 bases and the J gene lost 0 bases, with 8 bases spanning the gap. This CDR3 is CSARPGSSYNSPLHF. In DNA form, the CDR3 reads TGCAGTGCTAGACCGGGATCCTCCTATAATTCACCCCTCCACTTT.

V is TRBV7-2 and J is TRBJ2-1, with D possibly matching TRBD1 (5 bases). Trimming shortened V by 5 bases and J by 9 bases, and 14 bases separated the two germline ends. Germline V CDR1 and CDR2: SGHTA, FQGNSA. This CDR3 has 13 residues. The CDR3 region is CASSPIGQGEQFF. The CDR3 bases are TGTGCCAGCAGCCCCATTGGCCAGGGTGAGCAGTTCTTC.

The table lists this clonotype with a count of one. V usage is TRBV20-1 and J usage is TRBJ2-4, with 7 bases lining up with TRBD1. The V gene end was trimmed by 4 bases and the J gene end by 0 bases; junction bases not matched to a gene: 15. CDR3 length: 18 amino acids. Germline V gives CDR1 DFQATT, CDR2 SNEGSKA (reference sequence). DNA for the CDR3: TGCAGTGCTAACTCCGACAGGGACGAGGTACTAGCCAAAAACATTCAGTACTTC. This translates into CSANSDRDEVLAKNIQYF.

This chain links TRBV4-1 with TRBJ2-3; possibly TRBD1 for D (6 bases). Germline loops: CDR1 MGHRA, CDR2 YSYEKL. The CDR3 consists of 15 residues. Trimming shortened V by 1 base and J by 4 bases, and 12 bases separated the two germline ends. In DNA, the CDR3 is TGCGCCAGCAGCCAAGGGCGCAGGGGCGCAGATACGCAGTATTTT. Its translation is CASSQGRRGADTQYF.

This clonotype was detected a few times. The chain links TRBV2 to TRBJ2-3; D gene ambiguous. CDR1 is SNHLY and CDR2 is FYNNEI in the germline V gene. Trimming took off 6 bases at V and 1 base at J, with 17 bases between the two ends. This CDR3 has 16 amino acids. CDR3 amino acids: CASRLSTVSRTDTQYF. CDR3 bases: TGTGCCAGCAGACTATCGACCGTCTCGCGCACAGATACGCAGTATTTT.